The source of this T cell receptor (beta chain) is a study of shared clonotypes between healthy human individuals. Study-level information: Each donor's CD8 memory used one plate, CD8 naive two, each CD4 subset three.

Findings and limits, study-wide: Across a handful of donors, naive CD4 shared 5% to 6%, naive CD8 more than 3%, memory CD4 2% to 2.5%, memory CD8 about 0.38%.

Every subset's genomic DNA went evenly onto several immunoSEQ plates. Some clones are missing from TCRdb's copy, which holds only in-frame ones; the method was immunoSEQ multiplex PCR. The sample holds under 550,000 clones, 96% seen once. CDR3 size: 14 residues. Trimming stripped 0 bases from V and 2 bases from J, with 6 bases between. The V gene's germline CDR1 is MGHRA and CDR2 YSYEKL. A single count supports this clone. What it recognizes is unknown. It was into CD45RA+ naive and CD45RA-negative memory subsets that the CD4+ cells were split. The chain employs TRBV4-1 and TRBJ2-3; D is uncertain. Sequences were obtained from naive CD4+ T cells sorted from blood. Regarding subset: CD45RA+ positively selected. This TCR came from a woman aged 30 to 39 in good health. Written as DNA, the CDR3 is TGCGCCAGCAGCCAAGACCCTACCACAGATACGCAGTATTTT. The encoded protein is CASSQDPTTDTQYF.